The clone carrying this TCR beta chain is labeled medium-sized. Its antigen is currently unknown. Profiling relied on immunoSEQ multiplex PCR, and the TCRdb table lists in-frame clones only, not all of them. The sample has about 68,000 clones; under 95% are singletons. These data originate in a study of stem cell transplantation in POMP-related autoinflammatory disease. Study-wide findings and caveats: In PRAID patients, the number of distinct TRB V-J gene pairings was restricted.

CDR3 length equals 15 residues. V was trimmed by 2 bases and J by 0 bases, leaving 8 bases between them. In germline, CDR1 is KGHSH, CDR2 LQKENI. The V call is TRBV18, the J call TRBJ1-3; possibly TRBD1 for D (5 bases). This clonotype was obtained from a human patient with POMP-related autoinflammation and immune dysregulation (PRAID). The graft donor may account for some of the T cells. The specimen comprised CD4+ T cells from PBMCs, sampled after stem cell transplantation. As DNA, the CDR3 is TGTGCCAGCTCACCAGGGGGGAACTCTGGAAACACCATATATTTT. Its translation is CASSPGGNSGNTIYF.